This T cell receptor beta chain was captured by sequencing in a study of response to subunit inactivated influenza vaccine. The study's findings and limits: The authors suggested that every seasonal influenza vaccination recruits few new T cells.

One entry per CDR3 protein, called by TCRdb with MiXCR from the RT-PCR reads. The data contain approximately 500,000 distinct CDR3 sequences, under 25% of them singletons. This clonotype was observed a handful of times. The antigen is not known. Germline V lookup: CDR1 ENHRY, CDR2 SYGVKD. The germline V and J ends were trimmed by 2 bases and 4 bases, with 8 bases remaining between them. The CDR3 consists of 13 residues. The same specimen was also included in a second study, on T cells expressing NK-cell markers. In that study: TCR beta cDNA was generated via 5'RACE template switching incorporating UMIs. According to the study, TCR beta repertoires originated from sorted CD3+CD56+NKG2C+, CD3+CD56+NKG2C- and CD3+CD56-NKG2C+ T cells. Sequencing covered eight donors, seven HCMV-seropositive and one seronegative. Dominant NKG2C+ clonotypes made up about 1.0-7.5% of CD8+ T cells in a handful of donors.

This material consisted of CD4+ T cells sorted from PBMCs, taken roughly 12 days after vaccination. The chain is built from TRBV10-3 and TRBJ1-2; TRBD1 is a possible D gene (5 bases). The source is a man aged 45-65 years who received an inactivated influenza vaccine. The DNA of the CDR3 is TGTGCCATCAGTGAGAGACAGATCTATGGCTACACCTTC. It is translated as CAISERQIYGYTF.